The 18 T cell receptor beta chains listed next were all sequenced from one sample in a study of blood T cell repertoires in COVID-19. TCRdb's copy holds only in-frame clones and misses some; the assay was immunoSEQ multiplex PCR. The table has about 97,000 clones, almost 85% seen once. The sample comprised peripheral blood. Receptors were obtained from a man between 65 and 79 years old with acute or convalescent COVID-19.

The chain has TRBV3-1 (or the pseudogene TRBV3-2) and TRBJ2-6; 10 nucleotides align to TRBD1. Germline V gene data show CDR1 as LGHDT and CDR2 as YNNKEL (reference sequence). This CDR3 spans 19 amino acids. Trimming cost V 4 bases and J 2 bases; bases outside gene matches: 11. The CDR3 DNA is TGTGCCAGCAGCCTTACACTGGGGACAGGGGCGGCTGGGGCCAACGTCCTGACTTTC. Amino acid sequence: CASSLTLGTGAAGANVLTF.

This clone was observed a single time. This sequence joins TRBV19 and TRBJ1-2; 7 nucleotides align to TRBD1. Germline V gene data show CDR1 as LNHDA and CDR2 as SQIVND (reference sequence). CDR3 size: 16 residues. The ends lost 6 bases at V and 4 bases at J; junction bases unmatched: 14. The DNA of the CDR3 is TGTGCCAGTAGAACAGGGGCTCCCGCCTTTGTCTATGGCTACACCTTC. Protein product: CASRTGAPAFVYGYTF. Using reference TRBV19 and TRBJ1-2 for the parts outside the CDR3, the full variable domain is DGGITQSPKYLFRKEGQNVTLSCEQNLNHDAMYWYRQDPGQGLRLIYYSQIVNDFQKGDIAEGYSVSREKKESFPLTVTSAQKNPTAFYLCASRTGAPAFVYGYTFGSGTRLTVV.

In the case of this clone: One end of the junction is discordant with germline, which a read error may explain. The chain joins TRBV30 to TRBJ1-4, with 8 nucleotides matching TRBD1. Per germline, CDR1 GTSNPN and CDR2 SVGIG (reference sequence). This CDR3 comprises 13 residues. The CDR3 region is CAWSQQGVHPLIF. The DNA of the CDR3 is TGTGCCTGGAGTCAACAGGGGGTTCACCCCCTTATCTTT.

This chain joins TRBV5-1 and TRBJ2-1; 11 bases line up with TRBD1. The V gene end was trimmed by 4 bases and the J gene end by 8 bases; junction bases not matched to a gene: 11. CDR1 SGHRS and CDR2 YFSETQ come from the germline V gene. The CDR3 covers 16 residues. CDR3 sequence: CASSKAGQGAYHEQFF. The CDR3 nucleotides are TGCGCCAGCAGCAAGGCTGGACAGGGGGCATATCATGAGCAGTTCTTC.

The V and J genes are TRBV10-3 and TRBJ2-2; 12 nucleotides match TRBD2. The trim removed 5 bases at V and 6 bases at J, leaving 10 bases unmatched. CDR1 is ENHRY and CDR2 is SYGVKD in the germline V gene. This CDR3 has 17 residues. The chain's CDR3 is CAISQSSSGRAAGELFF. The CDR3 DNA sequence: TGTGCCATCAGTCAATCTTCTAGCGGGAGGGCCGCCGGGGAGCTGTTTTTT.

V and J are TRBV7-9 and TRBJ2-7, with 12 bases matching TRBD2. Germline V gene lookup returns CDR1 SEHNR and CDR2 FQNEAQ (reference sequence). V lost 6 bases and J lost 6; bases outside the gene matches: 6. The CDR3 is 14 amino acids. CDR3 sequence reads: CASSRLAGAGEQYF. CDR3 coding DNA: TGTGCCAGCAGTAGACTAGCGGGAGCAGGCGAGCAGTACTTC.

In its sample, this clone was seen a few times. This chain links TRBV28 with TRBJ1-5, with 7 bases fitting TRBD1. Trimming at V came to 4 bases and at J to 4 bases, leaving 7 bases not matched to a gene. Looked up from germline, CDR1 is MDHEN and CDR2 is SYDVKM. The CDR3 is made up of 15 amino acids. The CDR3 is CASSSQTGPNQPQHF. CDR3 in DNA: TGTGCCAGCAGTTCCCAGACAGGGCCAAATCAGCCCCAGCATTTT.

Written as DNA, the CDR3 is TGCGCCAGCAGCTTGGGGGACAGGGGTTTTGTCGCCCAAGAGACCCAGTACTTC. Encoded protein: CASSLGDRGFVAQETQYF. J is TRBJ2-5 and V is TRBV5-1; TRBD1 aligns across 10 bases. CDR3 length: 18 residues. CDR1 is SGHRS, CDR2 YFSETQ, per germline. V lost 0 bases and J lost 1; bases outside the gene matches: 9.

This chain joins TRBV28 and TRBJ1-1, with TRBD1 matching 8 bases. V lost 0 bases to trimming and J lost 0 bases; unmatched junction nucleotides: 3. The germline gives CDR1 MDHEN, CDR2 SYDVKM. The length of the CDR3 is 16 residues. This CDR3 reads CASSLWGTGLNTEAFF. CDR3 DNA sequence: TGTGCCAGCAGTTTATGGGGGACAGGACTGAACACTGAAGCTTTCTTT. The complete variable domain, with remaining parts taken from reference TRBV28 and TRBJ1-1, reads DVKVTQSSRYLVKRTGEKVFLECVQDMDHENMFWYRQDPGLGLRLIYFSYDVKMKEKGDIPEGYSVSREKKERFSLILESASTNQTSMYLCASSLWGTGLNTEAFFGQGTRLTVV.

The gene calls are TRBV7-8 and TRBJ2-1, with 8 bases identical to TRBD2. Germline V gene data show CDR1 as SGHVS and CDR2 as FQNEAQ. The CDR3 is made up of 16 amino acids. V trimming: 0 bases; J trimming: 10 bases; junction bases outside the gene matches: 11. The CDR3 nucleotides read TGTGCCAGCAGCTTAGCGCCGATAGCGGGGAGTTTCGAGCAGTTCTTC. Residues: CASSLAPIAGSFEQFF. Full variable domain (rest looked up from reference TRBV7-8 and TRBJ2-1): GAGVSQSPRYKVAKRGQDVALRCDPISGHVSLFWYQQALGQGPEFLTYFQNEAQLDKSGLPSDRFFAERPEGSVSTLKIQRTQQEDSAVYLCASSLAPIAGSFEQFFGPGTRLTVL.

This clone was found a few times. The V and J genes are TRBV15 and TRBJ1-1; D not certain. This CDR3 has 13 residues. Trimming removed 2 bases from V and 5 bases from J, with 9 bases in between. Germline V lookup: CDR1 LNHNV, CDR2 YYDKDF (reference sequence). This CDR3 is CATSRRTETEAFF. CDR3 DNA sequence: TGTGCCACCAGCAGACGAACTGAAACTGAAGCTTTCTTT.

The rearrangement uses TRBV6-5 and TRBJ1-6, with a tentative D call TRBD1 (5 bases). Germline V CDR1 and CDR2: MNHEY, SVGAGI. CDR3 length: 15 amino acids. V lost 6 bases and J 6 bases, leaving 15 bases between the germline ends. The CDR3 protein is CASRGGGRFNSPLHF. For the CDR3, the DNA is TGTGCCAGCAGGGGCGGGGGACGGTTTAATTCACCCCTCCACTTT.

This clone was observed a single time. The rearrangement links TRBV9 to TRBJ2-7; 7 bases line up with TRBD2. This CDR3 comprises 14 residues. The germline V gene has CDR1 SGDLS and CDR2 YYNGEE. Trimming removed 3 bases from V and 2 bases from J; junction bases left unmatched: 5. The CDR3: CASSAGTTTYEQYF. CDR3 DNA sequence: TGTGCCAGCAGCGCCGGGACTACGACCTACGAGCAGTACTTC.

This sequence joins TRBV27 and TRBJ2-2; a possible D gene is TRBD2 (6 bases). CDR1 is MNHEY, CDR2 SMNVEV, per germline (reference sequence). The CDR3 runs to 14 residues. Trimming left V 3 bases short and J 9 bases short, with 14 bases between. CDR3: CASSFKRRARELFF. The CDR3 coding sequence is TGTGCCAGCAGTTTTAAACGGAGGGCTCGGGAGCTGTTTTTT.

The genes are TRBV28 and TRBJ2-3, with 7 positions matching TRBD2. The CDR3 extends over 14 amino acids. CDR1 and CDR2 from the germline V gene are MDHEN and SYDVKM. V was clipped by 11 bases and J by 5 bases; unmatched bases: 13. Here the CDR3 DNA reads TGTGCCGGGAGGAGGGCGGGAGTTCAAGATACGCAGTATTTT. This codes for CAGRRAGVQDTQYF.

The genes are TRBV6-4 and TRBJ2-1; 10 bases agree with TRBD1. Losses at the gene ends were 4 bases for V and 6 bases for J; bases not matched to a gene: 3. This CDR3 is 14 amino acids long. CDR1 and CDR2 from the germline V gene are MRHNA and SNTAGT. The DNA of the CDR3 is TGTGCCAGCAGTGCGGGACAGGGGAGCAATGAGCAGTTCTTC. As protein: CASSAGQGSNEQFF.

The chain joins TRBV20-1 to TRBJ2-5; D not certain. CDR1 is DFQATT, CDR2 SNEGSKA, per germline (reference sequence). This CDR3 spans 11 amino acids. The V end was cut by 6 bases, the J end by 7 bases, with 12 bases between. CDR3 sequence: CSADPLGTQYF. The CDR3 DNA is TGCAGTGCAGACCCCCTAGGGACCCAGTACTTC.

This chain uses TRBV7-9 with TRBJ2-1; tentative D call: TRBD1 (6 bases). Germline values: CDR1 SEHNR, CDR2 FQNEAQ (reference sequence). V shed 1 base and J shed 5 bases, with 12 bases lying between them. The CDR3 is 15 amino acids. The CDR3 DNA reads TGTGCCAGCAGCTTAGGAACTACAGGGAACAATGAGCAGTTCTTC. This sequence encodes CASSLGTTGNNEQFF.